The TCR beta chain under discussion was sequenced for a study of T cell repertoires in cytomegalovirus infection. Study background: Carrying CMV and the relevant HLA type showed in public TCR beta signatures. Overall study findings and caveats: HLA-C-restricted CMV clonotypes gave the most frequent clonotype in two of eight donors. Carriers of CMV plus the relevant HLA were identified by cumulative public TCR beta family frequency.

Note on this clonotype: The antigen remains undetermined.

Germline-derived CDR1 and CDR2 are MDHEN and SYDVKM. The CDR3 covers 18 residues. V lost 5 bases to trimming and J lost 0 bases, with 23 bases between them. TCRdb reprocessed the reads with MiXCR, giving one entry per CDR3 protein. The sample shows about 180,000 distinct CDR3 sequences, 17% of them seen only once. This clonotype was obtained from a human donor in good health (CMV status not recorded). Some clones in this sample may be carry-over from other donors' samples. V gene TRBV28 combines with J gene TRBJ2-7; D gene uncertain. The sequencing input was CD8+ T cells from PBMCs. The CDR3 DNA follows: TGTGCCAGCAGTACCTTCTTAAACAGCCAGCGAGGCTCCTACGAGCAGTACTTC. Residues: CASSTFLNSQRGSYEQYF.